A selection of T cell receptor beta chains follows, all from one sample in a study of OX40 agonist ivuxolimab in advanced cancers. Data came from immunoSEQ multiplex PCR; TCRdb stores just in-frame clones and leaves some out. The data hold around 58,000 clones, with around nine tenths observed a single time. The sequencing used CD4+ or CD8+ T cells sorted from blood, collected in a trial of the OX40 agonist ivuxolimab. Receptor source: an adult with an advanced solid tumor such as melanoma, head and neck, liver or kidney cancer. Each CDR3 is given with its conserved first and last residue. Each record gives: J gene, D gene, V gene, clone size, CDR3 protein, CDR3 DNA. D genes are given only for firm matches. Some rows have no size entry. The others give once, few or many, or a class for an expanded clone.

TRBJ1-2 TRBD1 TRBV18 few CASSPGDRGRGYTF TGTGCCAGCTCACCGGGGGACAGGGGAAGGGGCTACACCTTC
TRBJ1-4 NA TRBV30 NA CAQGRTEKLFF TGTGCTCAGGGGCGGACCGAAAAACTGTTTTTT
TRBJ1-1 TRBD1 TRBV5-1 few CASSLGDRNTEAFF TGCGCCAGCAGCTTGGGGGACAGGAACACTGAAGCTTTCTTT
TRBJ2-7 NA TRBV19 NA CASSISAVRGYEQYF TGTGCCAGTAGTATATCGGCAGTGAGGGGCTACGAGCAGTACTTC
TRBJ2-7 TRBD2 TRBV18 NA CASSPGLAELYEQYF TGTGCCAGCTCACCGGGACTAGCGGAACTATACGAGCAGTACTTC
TRBJ1-1 NA TRBV2 once CASSVPGRGAEAFF TGTGCCAGCAGTGTTCCGGGGCGAGGAGCTGAAGCTTTCTTT
TRBJ1-6 TRBD1 TRBV29-1 NA CSVRDRVNSPLHF TGCAGCGTGAGGGACAGGGTAAATTCACCCCTCCACTTT
TRBJ2-7 TRBD2 TRBV9 NA CASSVEGGYGEQYF TGTGCCAGCAGCGTAGAGGGAGGGTATGGCGAGCAGTACTTC
TRBJ2-1 NA TRBV18 NA CASSPGVNRMYNEQFF TGTGCCAGCTCACCCGGAGTGAACAGGATGTACAATGAGCAGTTCTTC
TRBJ2-3 TRBD2 TRBV18 once CASSPTSGTDTQYF TGTGCCAGCTCACCGACTAGCGGGACGGATACGCAGTATTTT
TRBJ2-7 NA TRBV4-2 NA CASSQEGGQYYEQYF TGTGCCAGCAGCCAAGAAGGTGGCCAGTACTACGAGCAGTACTTC
TRBJ2-1 NA TRBV9 NA CASSVGWVSYNEQFF TGTGCCAGCAGCGTAGGTTGGGTAAGCTACAATGAGCAGTTCTTC
TRBJ2-7 NA TRBV30 NA CAWTGGPEQYF TGTGCCTGGACAGGTGGTCCCGAGCAGTACTTC
TRBJ1-1 NA TRBV11-1 few CASSVVGLNTEAFF TGTGCCAGCTCTGTAGTGGGATTAAACACTGAAGCTTTCTTT
TRBJ1-4 TRBD1 TRBV30 NA CAWGTGGFLGEKLFF TGTGCCTGGGGGACAGGGGGCTTCCTGGGGGAAAAACTGTTTTTT
TRBJ2-1 NA TRBV29-1 NA CSVETGLDYNEQFF TGCAGCGTTGAGACCGGACTTGACTACAATGAGCAGTTCTTC
TRBJ2-1 NA TRBV7-2 NA CASSLDTDNEQFF TGTGCCAGCAGCTTAGACACAGACAATGAGCAGTTCTTC
TRBJ1-1 NA TRBV19 NA CASSMGTGTPLNTEAFF TGTGCCAGTAGTATGGGTACCGGGACACCTCTGAACACTGAAGCTTTCTTT
TRBJ1-2 TRBD1 TRBV13 NA CASRPGQVNYGYTF TGTGCCAGCAGACCAGGACAGGTTAACTATGGCTACACCTTC
TRBJ1-1 NA TRBV7-9 NA CASSLARWDEAFF TGTGCCAGCAGCTTAGCGCGATGGGATGAAGCTTTCTTT
TRBJ2-4 NA TRBV7-3 NA CASSRSEGDIQYF TGTGCCAGCAGTAGGTCGGAAGGGGACATTCAGTACTTC
TRBJ2-7 TRBD1 TRBV11-3 NA CASSSDRGRNEQYF TGTGCCAGCAGCTCCGACAGGGGCCGGAACGAGCAGTACTTC
TRBJ2-3 TRBD2 TRBV2 NA CASRTSSDTQYF TGTGCCAGCAGGACTAGCTCAGATACGCAGTATTTT